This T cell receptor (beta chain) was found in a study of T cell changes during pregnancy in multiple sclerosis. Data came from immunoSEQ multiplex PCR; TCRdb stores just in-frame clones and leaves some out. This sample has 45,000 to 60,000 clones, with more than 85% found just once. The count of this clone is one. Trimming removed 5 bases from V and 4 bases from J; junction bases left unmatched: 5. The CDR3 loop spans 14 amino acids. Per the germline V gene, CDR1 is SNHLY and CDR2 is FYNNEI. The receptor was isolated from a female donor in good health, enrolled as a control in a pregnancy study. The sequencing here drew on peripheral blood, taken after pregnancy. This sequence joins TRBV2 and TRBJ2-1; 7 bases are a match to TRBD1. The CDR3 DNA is TGTGCCAGCAGTTGGGACAGACAATACAATGAGCAGTTCTTC. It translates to CASSWDRQYNEQFF.